Sequencing of this T cell receptor beta chain was carried out in a study of shared clonotypes between healthy human individuals. For the study at large: The study enrolled a couple of women and three men aged 18 to 49.

A single count supports this clone. Its target is not known. The length of the CDR3 is 15 residues. V shed 4 bases and J 3 bases; nucleotides not matched to a gene: 5. Looked up from germline, CDR1 is LGHNA and CDR2 is YNFKEQ. Across several immunoSEQ plates, the genomic DNA of each subset was split evenly. Per the study methods: Quality scores were absent from the junction-only immunoSEQ sequences, so filtering differed. Data came from immunoSEQ multiplex PCR; TCRdb stores just in-frame clones and leaves some out. V and J calls and clone size come straight from that table; D and trimming were deduced from the DNA. Of about 600,000 clones listed, around 76% are singletons. Whole-study findings and limits: Expectations were that clonotype sharing among donors would be affected by sequencing depth.

The chain is built from TRBV4-2 and TRBJ1-2; 10 positions match TRBD1. This receptor was obtained from a middle-aged woman in good health. Some clones in this sample may be carry-over from other donors' samples. Sequencing used PBMCs. The CDR3 coding sequence is TGTGCCAGCAGCCCGCGACAGGGGGCGGACTATGGCTACACCTTC. Its protein is CASSPRQGADYGYTF.